The next 15 T cell receptor beta chains were all read from a single sample in a study of monozygotic twins with inflammatory bowel disease. TCRdb reanalyzed the 5' RACE reads, giving one entry per CDR3 protein sequence and no DNA. The data show a few hundred thousand distinct CDR3 sequences, and the top ten clones hold roughly 2.6%. The sequenced sample was blood. Every receptor here comes from a human donor with ulcerative colitis or Crohn's disease, or a healthy co-twin of an affected twin (not recorded which).

This chain joins TRBV20-1 and TRBJ2-7; as DNA is missing, the TRBD1 call by TCRdb cannot be tested. The CDR3 totals 15 residues. The V gene's germline CDR1 is DFQATT and CDR2 SNEGSKA (reference sequence). The CDR3 spells CSARDINRVIHEQYF.

The chain couples TRBV12-3 or TRBV12-4 to TRBJ2-1. The CDR3 is made up of 18 amino acids. CDR3: CASSFLVLEAEAYNEQFF.

The chain combines TRBV7-2 with TRBJ1-1. This CDR3 contains 11 residues. From germline, CDR1 is SGHTA and CDR2 FQGNSA. The CDR3: CASSLRVFAFF. The full variable domain, in which reference TRBV7-2 and TRBJ1-1 provide the parts outside the CDR3, is GAGVSQSPSNKVTEKGKDVELRCDPISGHTALYWYRQSLGQGLEFLIYFQGNSAPDKSGLPSDRFSAERTGGSVSTLTIQRTQQEDSAVYLCASSLRVFAFFGQGTRLTVV.

V and J are TRBV7-2 and TRBJ1-6. The CDR3 consists of 15 residues. Germline lookup yields CDR1 SGHTA and CDR2 FQGNSA. The CDR3 protein is CASSLGRSYNSPLHF.

J is TRBJ2-1 and V is TRBV20-1; TCRdb proposes TRBD2, but this gene call is untestable without DNA. Looked up from germline, CDR1 is DFQATT and CDR2 is SNEGSKA (reference sequence). The CDR3 runs to 14 residues. The CDR3 protein is CSARGGSGGNEQFF.

V gene TRBV30 combines with J gene TRBJ2-5; the D gene TCRdb calls, TRBD1, cannot be checked with no DNA. CDR1 is GTSNPN and CDR2 is SVGIG in the germline V gene (reference sequence). The CDR3 is made up of 16 amino acids. This CDR3 reads CAWRGLSQGNGETQYF.

The chain links TRBV29-1 to TRBJ2-3. Germline V gene lookup returns CDR1 SQVTM and CDR2 ANQGSEA. There are 14 residues in the CDR3. Here the CDR3 reads CSILSVYRTDTQYF.

This rearrangement joins TRBV21-1 to TRBJ2-1; TCRdb designates TRBD2, a call that cannot be tested without DNA. TRBV21-1 is flagged as a pseudogene. The CDR3 runs 20 residues. This chain's CDR3 is CASSSLGGLAGKELNNEQFF.

The chain joins TRBV14 to TRBJ2-3; no DNA is available, so the TRBD1 call from TCRdb remains unchecked. Germline lookup yields CDR1 SGHDN and CDR2 FVKESK. This CDR3 spans 14 amino acids. The CDR3: CASSRWTGTDTQYF.

The chain is built from TRBV19 and TRBJ2-3; TCRdb outputs TRBD1, but without DNA this stays unchecked. This CDR3 region has 18 residues. Germline CDR1 reads LNHDA; CDR2 reads SQIVND (reference sequence). This CDR3 is CASTTGAPRPLNTDTQYF.

V usage is TRBV12-3 or TRBV12-4 and J usage is TRBJ2-2. The CDR3 contains 12 residues. CDR3 in amino acids: CASRPDTGELFF.

The CDR3 reads CASSPRSGIGTEAFF. The rearrangement joins TRBV6-4 to TRBJ1-1; TCRdb proposes TRBD1, but this gene call is untestable without DNA. This CDR3 is 15 amino acids long. Germline CDR1 MRHNA, CDR2 SNTAGT.

The chain carries TRBV6-5 and TRBJ1-6. The germline V gene encodes CDR1 MNHEY and CDR2 SVGAGI. This CDR3 has 14 residues. The CDR3 reads CASSYSLRGSPLHF.

The CDR3 here is CATSDSTGPTQYF. The chain employs TRBV24-1 and TRBJ2-5; lacking DNA, the TRBD1 call made by TCRdb goes unchecked. CDR1 and CDR2 (germline): KGHDR, SFDVKD. The CDR3 has 13 amino acids.

V and J are TRBV7-8 and TRBJ2-7. Germline loops: CDR1 SGHVS, CDR2 FQNEAQ. The CDR3 runs to 14 residues. CDR3 sequence: CASSRTERKYEQYF.